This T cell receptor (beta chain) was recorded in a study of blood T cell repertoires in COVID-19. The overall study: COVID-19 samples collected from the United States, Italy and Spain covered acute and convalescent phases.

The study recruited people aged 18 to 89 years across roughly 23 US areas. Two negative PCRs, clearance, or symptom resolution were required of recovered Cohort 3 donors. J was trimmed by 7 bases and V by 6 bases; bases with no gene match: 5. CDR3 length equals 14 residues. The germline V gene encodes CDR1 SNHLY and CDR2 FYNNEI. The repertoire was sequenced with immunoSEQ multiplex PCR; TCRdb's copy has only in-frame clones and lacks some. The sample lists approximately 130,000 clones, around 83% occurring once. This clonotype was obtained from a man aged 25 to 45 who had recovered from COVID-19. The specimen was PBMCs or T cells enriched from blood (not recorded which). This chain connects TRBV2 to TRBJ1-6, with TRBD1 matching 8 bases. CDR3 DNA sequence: TGTGCCAGCAGGCGGACAGGGATCAATTCACCCCTCCACTTT. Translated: CASRRTGINSPLHF.